The 10 T cell receptor beta chains listed next were all sequenced from one sample in a study of memory CD8 T cells in hepatitis C reinfection. Assay used: immunoSEQ multiplex PCR; TCRdb lists only in-frame clones, some missing. The sample lists more than 45,000 clones, about 90% occurring once. Time point specified: pre-reinfection, 55 to 20 weeks before reinfection detection. The sorted cells went straight to TCR sequencing with no prior in vitro expansion. The sample consisted of naive CD8+ T cells sorted from blood. The receptors here all came from a man aged 18 to 30 with hepatitis C virus infection.

In DNA form, the CDR3 reads TGTGCCAGCAGTTCCCCGCCAGGAGGCAGGTACGAGCAGTACTTC. It is translated as CASSSPPGGRYEQYF. The chain links TRBV6-1 to TRBJ2-7; a weak D match, TRBD2 (5 bases). CDR1 MNHNS and CDR2 SASEGT come from the germline V gene. This CDR3 comprises 15 residues. Trimming stripped 5 bases from V and 4 bases from J, with 18 bases between.

The chain carries TRBV28 and TRBJ2-1; possible D gene TRBD1, 6 bases. The CDR3 spans 13 residues. V lost 4 bases to trimming and J lost 4 bases, with 8 bases between them. In germline, CDR1 is MDHEN, CDR2 SYDVKM. The CDR3 DNA follows: TGTGCCAGCAGTTCCAGGGGTTACAATGAGCAGTTCTTC. Translation gives CASSSRGYNEQFF.

V gene TRBV21-1 combines with J gene TRBJ1-5; the DNA was not used to check the table's D call, TRBD1. TRBV21-1 is flagged as a pseudogene. This CDR3 has 16 residues. The CDR3 loop is CASSTGTGHSNQPQHF. The CDR3 DNA reads TGTGCCAGCAGCACCGGGACAGGGCATAGCAATCAGCCCCAGCATTTT.

The chain recombines TRBV4-1 with TRBJ2-1; D is unclear. The V gene's germline CDR1 is MGHRA and CDR2 YSYEKL. V was cut by 0 bases and J by 0 bases, with 6 bases left in between. The CDR3 has 15 residues. CDR3 DNA sequence: TGCGCCAGCAGCCAAGACCGGAGCTCCTACAATGAGCAGTTCTTC. Translated, it gives CASSQDRSSYNEQFF.

V and J are TRBV6-5 and TRBJ1-1; D is ambiguous. This CDR3 comprises 13 residues. The V gene lost 0 bases and the J gene lost 3 bases, with 5 bases spanning the gap. Germline CDR1 MNHEY, CDR2 SVGAGI. CDR3 in amino acids: CASSYSRDTEAFF. CDR3 DNA sequence: TGTGCCAGCAGTTACTCGAGGGACACTGAAGCTTTCTTT.

The chain joins TRBV20-1 to TRBJ2-3; D is undetermined. V was clipped by 5 bases and J by 3 bases, with 3 bases between them. The CDR3 is 10 amino acids. The germline V gene encodes CDR1 DFQATT and CDR2 SNEGSKA (reference sequence). The CDR3 DNA sequence: TGCAGTGCTCAGACAGATACGCAGTATTTT. Protein: CSAQTDTQYF.

The chain couples TRBV4-1 to TRBJ2-7; a possible D gene is TRBD1 (6 bases). The CDR3 has 15 amino acids. In germline, CDR1 is MGHRA, CDR2 YSYEKL. V was cut by 4 bases and J by 6 bases, with 19 bases left in between. The DNA of the CDR3 is TGCGCCAGCAGCCTCCTCGCCGGGACACCCTCCGAGCAGTACGTC. It specifies CASSLLAGTPSEQYV.

The chain combines TRBV28 with TRBJ1-2, with 10 bases fitting TRBD1. The CDR3 length is 14 residues. Germline V lookup: CDR1 MDHEN, CDR2 SYDVKM. V gave up 1 base and J gave up 8 bases; unmatched junction bases: 4. The CDR3 sequence is CASSLSTGGGGYTF. DNA of the CDR3: TGTGCCAGCAGTTTATCGACAGGGGGCGGAGGCTACACCTTC.

The genes are TRBV5-4 and TRBJ2-1, with 7 bases identical to TRBD1. Germline V CDR1 and CDR2: SGHNT, YYREEE (reference sequence). The CDR3 contains 15 residues. The ends lost 2 bases at V and 2 bases at J; junction bases unmatched: 4. CDR3 region: CASSLGQATYNEQFF. Written as DNA, the CDR3 is TGTGCCAGCAGCTTAGGACAGGCTACCTACAATGAGCAGTTCTTC.

The chain recombines TRBV19 with TRBJ1-1, with TRBD1 identical over 9 bases. The germline V gene has CDR1 LNHDA and CDR2 SQIVND (reference sequence). This CDR3 has 16 residues. Trimming removed 5 bases from V and 7 bases from J; junction bases left unmatched: 14. The DNA for the CDR3 is TGTGCCAGTAGTGGGTGGGACAGGGCCCACAATCATGAAGCTTTCTTT. Translation gives CASSGWDRAHNHEAFF.